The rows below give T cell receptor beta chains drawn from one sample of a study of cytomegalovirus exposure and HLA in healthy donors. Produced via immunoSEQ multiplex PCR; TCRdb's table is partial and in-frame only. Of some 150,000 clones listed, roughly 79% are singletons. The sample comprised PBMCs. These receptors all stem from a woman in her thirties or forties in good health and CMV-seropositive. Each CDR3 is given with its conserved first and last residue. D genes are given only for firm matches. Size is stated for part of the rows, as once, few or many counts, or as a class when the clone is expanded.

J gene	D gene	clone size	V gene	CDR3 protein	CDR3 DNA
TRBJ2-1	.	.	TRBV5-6	CASSLAYSGPSSYNEQFF	TGTGCCAGCAGCTTGGCCTATTCAGGCCCCAGCTCCTACAATGAGCAGTTCTTC
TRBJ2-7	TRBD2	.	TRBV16	CASSHLAGGYEQYF	TGTGCCAGCAGCCATTTAGCGGGGGGCTACGAGCAGTACTTC
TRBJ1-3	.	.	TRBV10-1	CASSEGTGSGNTIYF	TGCGCCAGCAGTGAAGGAACAGGGTCTGGAAACACCATATATTTT
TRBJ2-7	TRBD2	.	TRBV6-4	CASSLEKLAGGRIYEQYF	TGTGCCAGCAGTCTCGAAAAACTAGCGGGGGGGCGGATCTACGAGCAGTACTTC
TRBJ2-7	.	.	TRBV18	CASSLQGRNEQYF	TGTGCCAGCTCGCTACAGGGCCGGAACGAGCAGTACTTC
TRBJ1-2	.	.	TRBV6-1	CASSESWGGVSGYTF	TGTGCCAGCAGTGAAAGCTGGGGAGGGGTTAGTGGCTACACCTTC
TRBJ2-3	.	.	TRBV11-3	CASSLNLLPLAYF	TGTGCCAGCAGCCTCAACTTACTCCCGCTTGCGTATTTT
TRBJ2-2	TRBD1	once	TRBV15	CATSIGQGPTGELFF	TGTGCCACCAGCATCGGACAGGGACCCACCGGGGAGCTGTTTTTT
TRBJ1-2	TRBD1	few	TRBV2	CASSPGTGYGYTF	TGTGCCAGCAGTCCCGGGACAGGCTATGGCTACACCTTC
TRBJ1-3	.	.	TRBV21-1	CASSKDRTLDSPSGNTIYF	TGTGCCAGCAGCAAAGACAGGACCTTGGACAGTCCTTCTGGAAACACCATATATTTT
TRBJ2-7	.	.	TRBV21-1	CASSRCRGQRSSYEQYF	TGTGCCAGCAGCAGATGCCGGGGACAGCGAAGCTCCTACGAGCAGTACTTC
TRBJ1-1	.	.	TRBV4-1	CASSQGGVEAFF	TGCGCCAGCAGCCAAGGGGGGGTTGAAGCTTTCTTT
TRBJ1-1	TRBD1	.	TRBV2	CASSGDSPKAFF	TGTGCCAGCAGCGGGGACAGCCCTAAAGCTTTCTTT
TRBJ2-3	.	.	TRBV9	CASSGGLADTQYF	TGTGCCAGCAGCGGGGGACTGGCAGATACGCAGTATTTT
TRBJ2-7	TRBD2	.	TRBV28	CASSLRGGASYEQYF	TGTGCCAGCAGTCTGCGGGGGGGGGCCTCCTACGAGCAGTACTTC
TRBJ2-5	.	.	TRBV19	CASSIDSSQETQYF	TGTGCCAGTAGTATAGACAGTTCCCAAGAGACCCAGTACTTC
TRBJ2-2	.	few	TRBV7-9	CASSPRNTGELFF	TGTGCCAGCAGTCCTAGGAACACCGGGGAGCTGTTTTTT
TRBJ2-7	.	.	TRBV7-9	CASSPGTAGEQYF	TGTGCCAGCAGCCCCGGGACGGCGGGGGAGCAGTACTTC
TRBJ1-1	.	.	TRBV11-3	CASSLGQMNTEAFF	TGTGCCAGCAGCTTAGGACAGATGAACACTGAAGCTTTCTTT
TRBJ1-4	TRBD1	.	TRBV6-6	CASSRDSATNEKLFF	TGTGCCAGCAGCCGGGACAGTGCAACTAATGAAAAACTGTTTTTT
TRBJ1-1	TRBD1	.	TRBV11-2	CASSLDRGQAFF	TGTGCCAGCAGCTTGGACAGGGGGCAAGCTTTCTTT
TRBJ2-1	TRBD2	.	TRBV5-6	CASSPGGLAINEQFF	TGTGCCAGCAGCCCTGGGGGACTAGCGATAAATGAGCAGTTCTTC
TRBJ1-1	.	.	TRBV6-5	CASSYGQNMNTEAFF	TGTGCCAGCAGTTACGGTCAGAACATGAACACTGAAGCTTTCTTT
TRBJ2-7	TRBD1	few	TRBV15	CATSRPGTGGRDEQYF	TGTGCCACCAGCAGACCTGGGACAGGGGGCCGGGACGAGCAGTACTTC
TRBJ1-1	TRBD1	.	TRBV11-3	CASSPTGGTEAFF	TGTGCCAGCAGCCCGACAGGGGGCACTGAAGCTTTCTTT
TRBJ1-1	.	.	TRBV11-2	CASRIHTAGTEAFF	TGTGCCAGCAGGATCCACACGGCGGGCACTGAAGCTTTCTTT
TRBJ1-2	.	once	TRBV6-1	CASSETPGERYGYTF	TGTGCCAGCAGTGAGACACCTGGGGAGCGGTATGGCTACACCTTC
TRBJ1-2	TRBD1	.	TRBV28	CASRGQQYGYTF	TGTGCCAGCAGGGGACAGCAGTATGGCTACACCTTC
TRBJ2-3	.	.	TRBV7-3	CASSPYGQTDTQYF	TGTGCCAGCAGCCCCTACGGACAAACAGATACGCAGTATTTT
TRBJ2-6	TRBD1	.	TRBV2	CASTGGAGQGAGANVLTF	TGTGCCAGCACTGGAGGAGCGGGACAGGGTGCCGGGGCCAACGTCCTGACTTTC
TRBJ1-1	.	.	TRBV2	CASSDGVGGRDEAFF	TGTGCCAGCAGTGACGGGGTGGGGGGGCGCGATGAAGCTTTCTTT
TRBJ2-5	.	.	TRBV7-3	CASSLGSGQETQYF	TGTGCCAGCAGCTTAGGTTCGGGACAAGAGACCCAGTACTTC
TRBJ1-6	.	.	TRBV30	CAWIGGSYNSPLHF	TGTGCCTGGATCGGGGGTTCCTATAATTCACCCCTCCACTTT
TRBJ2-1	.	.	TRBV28	CASREGSYNEQFF	TGTGCCAGCAGGGAGGGGTCCTACAATGAGCAGTTCTTC
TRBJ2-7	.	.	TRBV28	CASSPRSYEQYF	TGTGCCAGCAGTCCGCGGTCCTACGAGCAGTACTTC
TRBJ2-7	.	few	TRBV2	CASRRGFSYEQYF	TGTGCCAGCAGGAGAGGGTTCTCCTACGAGCAGTACTTC
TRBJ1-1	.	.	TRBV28	CASSGVVGRGNTEAFF	TGTGCCAGCAGTGGGGTAGTGGGGAGGGGGAACACTGAAGCTTTCTTT
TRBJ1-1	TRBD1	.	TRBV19	CASSLDRAATEAFF	TGTGCCAGTAGCTTAGACAGGGCGGCCACTGAAGCTTTCTTT
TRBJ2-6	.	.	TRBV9	CASSARGDSGANVLTF	TGTGCCAGCAGCGCCCGCGGTGACTCTGGGGCCAACGTCCTGACTTTC
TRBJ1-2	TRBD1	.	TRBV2	CASTGQGLLGTF	TGTGCCAGCACTGGACAGGGCCTCCTAGGGACCTTC
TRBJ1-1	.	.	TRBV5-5	CASSLGIVAGHLNTEAFF	TGTGCCAGCAGCTTAGGAATTGTGGCCGGACACCTGAACACTGAAGCTTTCTTT
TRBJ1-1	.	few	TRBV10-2	CASRNLGGENTEAFF	TGCGCCAGCAGGAACCTTGGAGGAGAGAACACTGAAGCTTTCTTT
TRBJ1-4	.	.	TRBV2	CASRAGVDEKLFF	TGTGCCAGCCGGGCAGGGGTGGATGAAAAACTGTTTTTT
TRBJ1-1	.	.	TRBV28	CASSLMVRLNTEAFF	TGTGCCAGCAGTTTAATGGTCAGATTGAACACTGAAGCTTTCTTT
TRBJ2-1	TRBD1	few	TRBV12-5	CASGLFRDSQNYNEQFF	TGTGCTAGTGGTTTGTTCCGGGACAGCCAAAACTACAATGAGCAGTTCTTC
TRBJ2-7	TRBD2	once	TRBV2	CASKGDGGATYEQYF	TGTGCCAGCAAAGGGGACGGGGGGGCTACCTACGAGCAGTACTTC
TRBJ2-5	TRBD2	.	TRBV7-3	CASSPGLAGPQETQYF	TGTGCCAGCAGCCCCGGACTAGCGGGGCCCCAAGAGACCCAGTACTTC
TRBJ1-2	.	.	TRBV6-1	CASSDGRYYGYTF	TGTGCCAGCAGTGACGGGAGGTACTATGGCTACACCTTC
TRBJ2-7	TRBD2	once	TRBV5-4	CASSKEGLAGGLYEQYF	TGTGCCAGCAGCAAGGAAGGACTAGCGGGGGGGCTATACGAGCAGTACTTC
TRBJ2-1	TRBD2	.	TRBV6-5	CASSRTRYYNEQFF	TGTGCCAGCAGCCGGACTAGATACTACAATGAGCAGTTCTTC
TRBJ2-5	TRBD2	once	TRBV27	CASSFGGGGQETQYF	TGTGCCAGCAGTTTTGGCGGCGGGGGGCAAGAGACCCAGTACTTC
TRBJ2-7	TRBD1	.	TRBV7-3	CASERTGNDEQYF	TGTGCCAGCGAGAGGACAGGGAACGACGAGCAGTACTTC
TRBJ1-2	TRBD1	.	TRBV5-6	CASSGGQGYGGYTF	TGTGCCAGCAGCGGCGGACAGGGGTACGGTGGCTACACCTTC
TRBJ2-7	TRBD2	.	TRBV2	CASSVTGGYEQYF	TGTGCCAGCAGTGTAACGGGGGGATACGAGCAGTACTTC
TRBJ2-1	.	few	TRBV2	CASKEREAVWEQFF	TGTGCCAGCAAAGAAAGGGAGGCGGTCTGGGAGCAGTTCTTC
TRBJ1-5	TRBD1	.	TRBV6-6	CASDTGRGLQPQHF	TGTGCCAGCGATACCGGCAGGGGGCTTCAGCCCCAGCATTTT
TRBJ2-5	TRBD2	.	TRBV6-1	CASSGTSGGAETQYF	TGTGCCAGCAGTGGGACTAGCGGGGGGGCGGAGACCCAGTACTTC
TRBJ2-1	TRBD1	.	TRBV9	CASSAGQGSYNEQFF	TGTGCCAGCAGCGCCGGACAGGGCTCCTACAATGAGCAGTTCTTC
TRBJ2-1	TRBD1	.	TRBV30	CASGQGACEQFF	TGTGCCTCGGGACAGGGGGCGTGTGAGCAGTTCTTC
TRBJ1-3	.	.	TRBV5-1	CASSLVGQGGNTIYF	TGCGCCAGCAGCTTGGTAGGCCAGGGGGGAAACACCATATATTTT